This T cell receptor beta chain was retrieved from a study of T cells in localized non-small cell lung cancer. Study results and caveats: In the blood, greater T cell density corresponded to longer overall survival. Exceeding tumor, uninvolved adjacent lung had the highest T cell clonality.

Trimming removed 5 bases from V and 1 base from J; junction bases left unmatched: 4. The germline gives CDR1 SGHNT, CDR2 YENEEA. This CDR3 comprises 16 residues. Only in-frame clones appear in the TCRdb table, and some are missing; sequencing was by immunoSEQ multiplex PCR. This table has roughly 39,000 clones, 70% to 80% appearing once. As for this clone: Its antigen is undetermined.

The gene calls are TRBV11-3 and TRBJ2-2, with 10 bases that match TRBD2. The TCR was taken from a woman aged 35-75 years with stage II squamous cell lung carcinoma. The sample consisted of PBMCs, taken before any cancer treatment. The CDR3, as DNA: TGTGCCAGCAGCCCCGGACTAGCGGAGAACACCGGGGAGCTGTTTTTT. Translated, it gives CASSPGLAENTGELFF.